This T cell receptor beta chain stems from a study of T cell repertoires in cytomegalovirus infection (dated by TCRdb to the late 2010s). Regarding the research as a whole: Recently identified HLA-C-restricted CMV epitopes, whose presentation resists viral immunomodulation, were targeted by peptide stimulations together with well-studied HLA-B-restricted epitopes. Because public TCR beta signatures pointed to carriage of CMV infection together with the matching HLA type, the HLA type of each donor mattered for the analysis. Study-level results and caveats: The ex vivo response was dominated by HLA-C-restricted CMV-specific TCR beta clonotypes, which also provided the single most frequent clonotype in two of eight donors. In both this cohort and an independent roughly 400-donor cohort, the cumulative frequency of public TCR beta family members distinguished carriers of CMV infection plus the relevant HLA type.

With respect to this clonotype: No cognate antigen has been identified for it. Per-base qualities were not stored, and no clone one base away is much larger.

Via the germline V gene (reference sequence), CDR1 is SGHNT and CDR2 YYREEE. Trimming at the junction amounts to 4 bases on V and 6 bases on J, and the germline ends lie 21 bases apart. The CDR3 runs 16 residues from the cysteine to the phenylalanine. The retained sequence is limited to the CDR3, 48 bases, with the frame set at the first base. Sequenced on an Illumina HiSeq 1500. TCRdb passed the public sequencing reads through fastp at Q25 and MiXCR, retaining productive beta sequences. Rows are unified per CDR3 protein, each entry keeping the most common DNA and genes. The sample table holds 650,000 to 900,000 distinct CDR3 sequences, of which around a third were seen once. Roughly an eighth of the sample belongs to the ten largest clones. Sample treatment or condition, as interpreted from the label and publication: in vitro stimulation with specific CMV peptide epitopes to enrich CMV-specific T cells.

The origin of this receptor is a human donor in good health (CMV status not recorded). Some clones in this sample may be carry-over from other donors' samples. The sequenced sample was cultured CD8+ T cells from PBMCs, obtained from culture after CMV antigen stimulation. The chain was built from TRBV5-4 and TRBJ2-3; TRBD2 is a possible D gene, resting on 7 matching bases. The sequenced DNA: TGTGCCAGCAGCCCGGGGGTCGGGGGGCCAGGGGATACGCAGTATTTT. Translated, this gives CASSPGVGGPGDTQYF.